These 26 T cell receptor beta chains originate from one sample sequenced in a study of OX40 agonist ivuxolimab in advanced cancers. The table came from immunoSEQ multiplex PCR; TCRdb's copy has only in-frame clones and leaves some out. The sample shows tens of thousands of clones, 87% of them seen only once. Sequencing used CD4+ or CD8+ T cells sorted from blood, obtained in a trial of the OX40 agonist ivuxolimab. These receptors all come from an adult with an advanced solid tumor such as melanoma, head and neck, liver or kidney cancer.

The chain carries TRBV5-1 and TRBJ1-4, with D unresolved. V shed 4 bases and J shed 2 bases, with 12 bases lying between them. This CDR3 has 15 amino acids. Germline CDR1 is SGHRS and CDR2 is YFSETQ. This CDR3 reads CASSLGPETNEKLFF. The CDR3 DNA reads TGCGCCAGCAGCCTCGGACCGGAGACTAATGAAAAACTGTTTTTT.

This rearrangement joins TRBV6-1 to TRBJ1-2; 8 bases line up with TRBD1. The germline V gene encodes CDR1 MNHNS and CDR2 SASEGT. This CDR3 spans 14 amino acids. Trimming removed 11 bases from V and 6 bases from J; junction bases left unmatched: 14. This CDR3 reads CAVQPQDREDGYTF. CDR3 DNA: TGTGCCGTTCAACCCCAGGACAGGGAAGATGGCTACACCTTC.

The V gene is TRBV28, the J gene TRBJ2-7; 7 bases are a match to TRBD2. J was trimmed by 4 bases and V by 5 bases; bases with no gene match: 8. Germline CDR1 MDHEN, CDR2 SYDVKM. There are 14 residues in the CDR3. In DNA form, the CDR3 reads TGTGCCAGCAGTGCCTCTAGCGGCCCGTACGAGCAGTACTTC. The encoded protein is CASSASSGPYEQYF. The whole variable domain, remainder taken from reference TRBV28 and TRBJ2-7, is DVKVTQSSRYLVKRTGEKVFLECVQDMDHENMFWYRQDPGLGLRLIYFSYDVKMKEKGDIPEGYSVSREKKERFSLILESASTNQTSMYLCASSASSGPYEQYFGPGTRLTVT.

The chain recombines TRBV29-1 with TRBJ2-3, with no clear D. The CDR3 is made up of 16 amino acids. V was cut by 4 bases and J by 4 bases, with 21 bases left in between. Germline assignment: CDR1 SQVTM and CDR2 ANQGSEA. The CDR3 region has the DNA TGCAGCGTTGGTAAGGCCGCGGCCCTTACCGCAGATACGCAGTATTTT. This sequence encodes CSVGKAAALTADTQYF.

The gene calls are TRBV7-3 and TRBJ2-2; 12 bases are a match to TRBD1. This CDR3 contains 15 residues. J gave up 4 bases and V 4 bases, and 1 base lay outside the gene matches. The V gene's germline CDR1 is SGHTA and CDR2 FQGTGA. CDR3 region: CASSSGQGATGELFF. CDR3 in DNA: TGTGCCAGCAGCTCGGGACAGGGGGCCACCGGGGAGCTGTTTTTT.

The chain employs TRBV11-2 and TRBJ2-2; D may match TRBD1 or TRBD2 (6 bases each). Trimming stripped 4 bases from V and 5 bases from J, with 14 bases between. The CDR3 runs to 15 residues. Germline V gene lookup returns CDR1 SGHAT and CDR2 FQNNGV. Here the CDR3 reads CASSSGRGLTGELFF. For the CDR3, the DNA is TGTGCCAGCAGCTCCGGACGGGGGCTGACCGGGGAGCTGTTTTTT. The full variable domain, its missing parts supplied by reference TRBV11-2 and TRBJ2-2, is EAGVAQSPRYKIIEKRQSVAFWCNPISGHATLYWYQQILGQGPKLLIQFQNNGVVDDSQLPKDRFSAERLKGVDSTLKIQPAKLEDSAVYLCASSSGRGLTGELFFGEGSRLTVL.

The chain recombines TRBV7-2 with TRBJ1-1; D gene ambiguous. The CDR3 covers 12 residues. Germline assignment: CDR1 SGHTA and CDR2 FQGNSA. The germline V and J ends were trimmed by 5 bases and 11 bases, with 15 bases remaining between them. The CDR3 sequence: CASSPAGLGAFF. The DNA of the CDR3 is TGTGCCAGCAGCCCCGCTGGGTTGGGTGCTTTCTTT.

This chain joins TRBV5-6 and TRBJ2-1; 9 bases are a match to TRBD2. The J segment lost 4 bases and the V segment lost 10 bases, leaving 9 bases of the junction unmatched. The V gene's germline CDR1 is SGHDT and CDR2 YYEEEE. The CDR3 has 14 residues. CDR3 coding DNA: TGTGCCGCCATGCCTAGCGGGGATTACAATGAGCAGTTCTTC. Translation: CAAMPSGDYNEQFF.

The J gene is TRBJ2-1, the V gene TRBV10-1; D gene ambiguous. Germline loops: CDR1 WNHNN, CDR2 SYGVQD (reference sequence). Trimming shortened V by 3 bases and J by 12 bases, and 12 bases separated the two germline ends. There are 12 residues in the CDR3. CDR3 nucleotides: TGCGCCAGCAGTGACGAAGGGTTAGGGCAGTTCTTC. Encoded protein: CASSDEGLGQFF.

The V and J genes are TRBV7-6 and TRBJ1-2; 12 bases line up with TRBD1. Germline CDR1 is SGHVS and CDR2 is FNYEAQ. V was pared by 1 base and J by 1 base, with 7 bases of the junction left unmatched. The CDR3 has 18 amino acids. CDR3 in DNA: TGTGCCAGCAGCTTAGTGGGACAGGGGGCGCGAGATAACTATGGCTACACCTTC. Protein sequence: CASSLVGQGARDNYGYTF.

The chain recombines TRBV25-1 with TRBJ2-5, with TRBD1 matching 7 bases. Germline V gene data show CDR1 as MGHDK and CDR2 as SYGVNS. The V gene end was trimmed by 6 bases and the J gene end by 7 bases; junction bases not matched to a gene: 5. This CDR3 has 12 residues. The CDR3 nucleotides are TGTGCCAGCAGGTCCGAGGGGGCGACCCAGTACTTC. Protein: CASRSEGATQYF.

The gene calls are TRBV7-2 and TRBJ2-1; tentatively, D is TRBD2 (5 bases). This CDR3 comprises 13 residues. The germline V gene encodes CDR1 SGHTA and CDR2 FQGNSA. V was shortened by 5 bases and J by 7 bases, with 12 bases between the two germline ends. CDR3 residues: CASSLHRGNEQFF. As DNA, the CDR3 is TGTGCCAGCAGCCTACATCGGGGTAATGAGCAGTTCTTC.

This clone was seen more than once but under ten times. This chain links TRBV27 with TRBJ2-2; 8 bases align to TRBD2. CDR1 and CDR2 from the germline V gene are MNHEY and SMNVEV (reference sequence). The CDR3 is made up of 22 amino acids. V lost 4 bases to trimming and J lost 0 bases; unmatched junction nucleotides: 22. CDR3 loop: CASSSGLGLGFSGVSNTGELFF. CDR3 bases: TGTGCCAGCAGTTCGGGGTTGGGGCTGGGGTTTAGCGGGGTTTCGAACACCGGGGAGCTGTTTTTT.

The CDR3, as DNA: TGTGCCAGCTCAACATCTCTGGGCGGCCCCCGACCAGATACGCAGTATTTT. It encodes CASSTSLGGPRPDTQYF. This chain connects TRBV18 to TRBJ2-3, with D unclear. The germline V gene has CDR1 KGHSH and CDR2 LQKENI. V was clipped by 5 bases and J by 4 bases, with 22 bases between them. This CDR3 spans 17 amino acids. The full variable domain, completed using reference TRBV18 and TRBJ2-3, is NAGVMQNPRHLVRRRGQEARLRCSPMKGHSHVYWYRQLPEEGLKFMVYLQKENIIDESGMPKERFSAEFPKEGPSILRIQQVVRGDSAAYFCASSTSLGGPRPDTQYFGPGTRLTVL.

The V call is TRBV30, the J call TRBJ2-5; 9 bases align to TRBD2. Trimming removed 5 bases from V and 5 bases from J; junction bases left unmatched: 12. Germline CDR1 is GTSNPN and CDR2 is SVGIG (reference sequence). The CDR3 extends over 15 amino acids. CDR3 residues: CAWASSGALGETQYF. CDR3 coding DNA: TGTGCCTGGGCCTCTAGCGGGGCCTTAGGGGAGACCCAGTACTTC.

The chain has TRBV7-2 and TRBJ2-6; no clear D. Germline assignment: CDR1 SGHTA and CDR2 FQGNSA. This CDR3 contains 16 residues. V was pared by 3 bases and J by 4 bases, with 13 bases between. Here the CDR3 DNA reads TGTGCCAGCAGCTTTAGATCTCGGCTCGGGGCCAACGTCCTGACTTTC. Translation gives CASSFRSRLGANVLTF. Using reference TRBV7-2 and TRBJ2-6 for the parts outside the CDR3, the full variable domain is GAGVSQSPSNKVTEKGKDVELRCDPISGHTALYWYRQSLGQGLEFLIYFQGNSAPDKSGLPSDRFSAERTGGSVSTLTIQRTQQEDSAVYLCASSFRSRLGANVLTFGAGSRLTVL.

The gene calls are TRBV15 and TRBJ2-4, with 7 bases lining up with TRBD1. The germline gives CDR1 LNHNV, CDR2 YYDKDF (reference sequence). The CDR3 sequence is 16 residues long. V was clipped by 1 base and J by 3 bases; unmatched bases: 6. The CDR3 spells CATSRGGGQYKNIQYF. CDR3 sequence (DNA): TGTGCCACCAGCAGAGGAGGGGGACAGTACAAAAACATTCAGTACTTC.

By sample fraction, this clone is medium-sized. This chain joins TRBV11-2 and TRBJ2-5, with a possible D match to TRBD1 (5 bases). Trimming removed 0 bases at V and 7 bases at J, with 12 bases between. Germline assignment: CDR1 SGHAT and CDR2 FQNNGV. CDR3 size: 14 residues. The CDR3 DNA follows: TGTGCCAGCAGCTTAGAGCCAGGGATCGGGACCCAGTACTTC. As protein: CASSLEPGIGTQYF. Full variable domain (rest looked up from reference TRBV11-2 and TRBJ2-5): EAGVAQSPRYKIIEKRQSVAFWCNPISGHATLYWYQQILGQGPKLLIQFQNNGVVDDSQLPKDRFSAERLKGVDSTLKIQPAKLEDSAVYLCASSLEPGIGTQYFGPGTRLLVL.

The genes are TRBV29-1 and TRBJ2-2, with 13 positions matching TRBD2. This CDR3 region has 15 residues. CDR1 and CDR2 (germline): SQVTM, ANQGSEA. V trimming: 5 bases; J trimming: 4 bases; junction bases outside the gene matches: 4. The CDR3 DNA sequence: TGCAGCGTTCCCGGACTAGCGGGAGCCACCGGGGAGCTGTTTTTT. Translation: CSVPGLAGATGELFF.

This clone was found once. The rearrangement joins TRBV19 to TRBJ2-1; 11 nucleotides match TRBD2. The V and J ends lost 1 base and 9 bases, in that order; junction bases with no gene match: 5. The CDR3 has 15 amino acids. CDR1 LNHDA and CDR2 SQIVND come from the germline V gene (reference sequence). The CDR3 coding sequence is TGTGCCAGTAGTATAGGGGTAGCGGGGGGGCTTGAGCAGTTCTTC. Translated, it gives CASSIGVAGGLEQFF.

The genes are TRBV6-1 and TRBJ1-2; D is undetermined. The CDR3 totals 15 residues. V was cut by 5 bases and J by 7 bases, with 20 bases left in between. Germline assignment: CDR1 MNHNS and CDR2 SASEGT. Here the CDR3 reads CASSREGSLPAGYTF. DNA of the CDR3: TGTGCCAGCAGTCGAGAAGGGTCCCTCCCGGCTGGCTACACCTTC.

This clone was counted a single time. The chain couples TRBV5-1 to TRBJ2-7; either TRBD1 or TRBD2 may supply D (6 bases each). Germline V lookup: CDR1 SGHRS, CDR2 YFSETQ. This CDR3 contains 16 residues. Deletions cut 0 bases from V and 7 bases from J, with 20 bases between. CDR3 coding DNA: TGCGCCAGCAGCTTGGGGCGGGACATCCTAGGAGCGGAGCAGTACTTC. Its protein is CASSLGRDILGAEQYF.

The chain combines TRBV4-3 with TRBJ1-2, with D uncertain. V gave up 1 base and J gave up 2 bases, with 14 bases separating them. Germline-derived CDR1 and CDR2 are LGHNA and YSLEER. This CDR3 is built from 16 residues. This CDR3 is CASSQGTFIRNYGYTF. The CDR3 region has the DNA TGCGCCAGCAGCCAAGGAACGTTTATTCGGAACTATGGCTACACCTTC.

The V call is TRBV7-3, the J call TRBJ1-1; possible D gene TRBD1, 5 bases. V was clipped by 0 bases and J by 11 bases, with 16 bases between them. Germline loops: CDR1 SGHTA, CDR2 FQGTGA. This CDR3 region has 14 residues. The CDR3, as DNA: TGTGCCAGCAGCTTAACGGCCACCGAGGGGTCGGCTTTCTTT. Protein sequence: CASSLTATEGSAFF.

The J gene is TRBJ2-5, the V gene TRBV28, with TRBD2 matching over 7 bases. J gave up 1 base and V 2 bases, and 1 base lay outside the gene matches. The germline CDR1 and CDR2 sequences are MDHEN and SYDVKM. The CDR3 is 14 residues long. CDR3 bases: TGTGCCAGCAGTTTAGGGGGGGTCCAAGAGACCCAGTACTTC. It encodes CASSLGGVQETQYF.

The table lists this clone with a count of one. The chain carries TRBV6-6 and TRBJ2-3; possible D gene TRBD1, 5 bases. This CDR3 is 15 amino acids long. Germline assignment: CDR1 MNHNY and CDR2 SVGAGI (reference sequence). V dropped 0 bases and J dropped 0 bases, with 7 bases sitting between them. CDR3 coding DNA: TGTGCCAGCAGTTACTCTAGGGGTAGCACAGATACGCAGTATTTT. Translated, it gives CASSYSRGSTDTQYF.